This T cell receptor (beta chain) was obtained from a study of T-cell memory formation after mild COVID-19. Study summary: Clustering of TCRs was largely donor specific. General study points: The second-wave clones peaking on day 37 were not confirmed as SARS-CoV-2-specific. Clones that contracted from day 15 to 85 were balanced CD4/CD8, while later expanders leaned CD4+. Pre-infection memory showed some responding clones, and this suggested that cross-reactive memory joined.

Germline lookup yields CDR1 LGHNA and CDR2 YNFKEQ. There are 14 residues in the CDR3. Germline trimming cut 8 bases from V and 5 bases from J; bases unmatched to any gene: 8. A single record per CDR3 protein comes from TCRdb applying MiXCR to the 5' RACE reads. The sample carries around 130,000 distinct CDR3 sequences, 5% to 6.5% recorded once. This clonotype showed up many times. Its target is unknown. This receptor was taken from an adult woman who had mild COVID-19 (a few samples of this study predate the infection). Cell type and time point are not known. The chain carries TRBV4-2 and TRBJ2-2, with TRBD2 matching 7 bases. What was sequenced was PBMCs or a T cell subset sorted from them (not recorded which). The CDR3 region is CASAKRDGTGELFF. The CDR3 DNA follows: TGTGCCAGCGCGAAGCGGGACGGTACCGGGGAGCTGTTTTTT.